This TCR beta chain was profiled in a study of identical twins. Study-level findings and limits: Where out-of-frame alpha sequences were twin-shared, they showed excess low generation probability. With abundant cord blood beta clonotypes, insertions were fewer; memory repertoires showed no such pattern. Recombination models fit unrelated individuals' TCR alpha sharing but underestimated twins'.

Each CDR3 protein is one row after TCRdb ran MiXCR on the 5' RACE reads. The sample yields a few hundred thousand distinct CDR3 sequences, roughly 8.6% seen once. The length of the CDR3 is 14 residues. Germline CDR1 and CDR2: MDHEN and SYDVKM. J gave up 2 bases and V 5 bases, and 4 bases lay outside the gene matches. This clonotype was counted between two and nine times. Antigen specificity is unknown. These data were likewise used in another study, on yellow fever vaccine responses in identical twins.

The sequence came from a woman aged 18 to 35 in good health. The V call is TRBV28, the J call TRBJ2-3, with 7 bases fitting TRBD1. Sequencing used memory (CD45RO+) T cells sorted from blood. The CDR3 region is CASSTGTDTDTQYF. DNA of the CDR3: TGTGCCAGCAGTACCGGGACAGACACAGATACGCAGTATTTT.